Sequencing of this T cell receptor (beta chain) was carried out in a study of blood T cell repertoires in COVID-19. Generated by immunoSEQ multiplex PCR, the TCRdb table keeps only in-frame clones and is missing some. The repertoire holds approximately 190,000 clones, with roughly 84% as singletons. The CDR3 runs 12 residues. Trimming took 5 bases from V and 7 from J, leaving 15 bases between them. CDR1 is SQVTM, CDR2 ANQGSEA, per germline. J is TRBJ2-7 and V is TRBV29-1; possibly TRBD1 for D (6 bases). This TCR came from a woman aged 25 to 39 who had been exposed to COVID-19. The specimen sequenced was PBMCs or T cells enriched from blood (not recorded which). CDR3 sequence (DNA): TGCAGCGTTTCCACAGGGTCAGAGGAGCAGTACTTC. This codes for CSVSTGSEEQYF.